This T cell receptor beta chain derives from a study of T cells in Graves' hyperthyroidism and ophthalmopathy. Germline lookup yields CDR1 SNHLY and CDR2 FYNNEI. CDR3 size: 18 residues. Deletions cut 4 bases from V and 7 bases from J, with 26 bases between. This clonotype occurred many times. TCR beta CDR3 regions were amplified from RNA. HTBI primers drove first-round RT-PCR of the TCR CDR3. TCRdb itself ran the multiplex PCR reads through MiXCR, one entry per CDR3 protein. Found here are more than 300,000 distinct CDR3 sequences, approximately 13% of them singletons; the top ten hold around a tenth. The chain uses TRBV2 and TRBJ2-1; D may be TRBD1 (6 bases). The clonotype comes from a woman aged 18-29 years with Graves' hyperthyroidism. The sequencing sample was made of blood. The CDR3 here is CASSGSGVFVSERNEQFF. The CDR3, as DNA: TGTGCCAGCAGTGGTTCAGGGGTCTTCGTGAGCGAGAGGAATGAGCAGTTCTTC.